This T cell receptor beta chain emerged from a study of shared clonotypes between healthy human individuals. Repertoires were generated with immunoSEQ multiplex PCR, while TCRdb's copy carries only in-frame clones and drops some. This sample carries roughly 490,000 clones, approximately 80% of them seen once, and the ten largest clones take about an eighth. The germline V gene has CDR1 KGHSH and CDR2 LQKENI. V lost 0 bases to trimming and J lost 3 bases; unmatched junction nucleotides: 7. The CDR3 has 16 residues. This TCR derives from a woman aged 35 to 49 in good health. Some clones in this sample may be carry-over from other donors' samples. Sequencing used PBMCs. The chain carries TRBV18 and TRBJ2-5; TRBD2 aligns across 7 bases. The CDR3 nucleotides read TGTGCCAGCTCACCACCCACTAGCGCGGGGAAAGAGACCCAGTACTTC. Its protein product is CASSPPTSAGKETQYF.